Listed below are T cell receptor beta chains from one sample, sequenced in a study of shared clonotypes between healthy human individuals. Repertoires were generated with immunoSEQ multiplex PCR, while TCRdb's copy carries only in-frame clones and drops some. Of approximately 1,000,000 clones listed, 78% were seen once; the top ten hold approximately 0.56%. Input material: memory CD4+ T cells from PBMCs. Receptors were obtained from a young man in good health. Some clones in this sample may be carry-over from other donors' samples. Each CDR3 is given with its conserved first and last residue.

V gene,CDR3 protein
TRBV18,CASSPPGPGSYEQYF
TRBV6-1,CASKQGQTFGGYTF
TRBV7-9,CASSPTGAYNTEAFF
TRBV5-1,CASSLVGIGNTIYF
TRBV7-2,CASSLAAGRSSTDTQYF
TRBV28,CASSYGQINLATNEKLFF
TRBV28,CAASPPGRPTYEQYF
TRBV28,CASTLGRNYGYTF
TRBV20-1,CSARTDYGYTF
TRBV7-2,CASRRLAVTGELFF